The sequence of this T cell receptor (beta chain) was determined in a study of T cells after yellow fever vaccination. Study-wide findings and caveats: Abundant bulk-derived clonotypes could contaminate FACS-sorted repertoires. Clonotype sharing between CD4 and CD8 compartments was small.

This clonotype has a handful of counts. The antigen is not known. The 5'RACE template-switching step produced TCR cDNA and added a universal primer site and UMIs. TCRdb re-called the 5' RACE reads through MiXCR, storing one row per CDR3 protein. The sample carries some 350,000 distinct CDR3 sequences, 11% recorded once. The germline V gene has CDR1 SGHKS and CDR2 YYEKEE (reference sequence). Trimming cost V 4 bases and J 0 bases, with 17 bases left between them. The CDR3 has 16 residues. This material consisted of PBMCs, taken on the day of the first yellow fever vaccination. The chain joins TRBV5-5 to TRBJ2-7; D not resolved. This sequence originates from a man younger than 35 who received the YFV17D yellow fever vaccine. The CDR3 nucleotides are TGTGCCAGCAGCCCCGTTTGGGTCGGATCCTCCTACGAGCAGTACTTC. It codes for CASSPVWVGSSYEQYF.